This TCR beta chain was captured in a study of blood T cells in healthy people across ages (dated by TCRdb to between 2014 and 2017). The study in broad terms: Template switching captured roughly one uniquely barcoded TCR beta cDNA molecule per two T cells in model experiments. The study measured age-related changes in TCR beta repertoire diversity using deep sequencing normalized with unique cDNA molecular identifiers. Four age groups were formed from the donors: young (average about 15 years), middle-aged (less than 40), aged (62) and long-lived (about 80). Donors of different ages were randomly distributed across sequencing lanes to avoid experimental bias. Two additional independent replicas of 1 million unique cDNA reads from the same blood draw were analyzed for two donors (one aged 18 to 30 and one aged 80 or older). The research as a whole found: The long-lived group showed more naive CD4+ T cells, fewer expanded clones and increased TCR diversity than the aged group, suggesting age selection. Observed TCR beta diversity correlated strongly with the percentage of naive T cells measured by flow cytometry. Estimates of total diversity from one million sequenced T cells were regarded as lower bounds and underestimates. As age increased, observed TCR beta diversity per million T cells dropped in a roughly linear way, and a significant reduction was already evident by age approximately 40. Donor CMV infection status was unknown, potentially confounding age-related changes in expanded clonotypes. Because profiling used bulk unsorted PBMCs, naive and antigen-experienced compartments could not be compared conclusively.

Turning to this clonotype: It has no known antigen specificity. Base quality data are lacking; no much larger clone is found one base away.

The 39 donors, aged about 6 to 95 years, were systemically healthy Caucasian individuals from Russia. Each donor gave 8.5 to 10 milliliters of peripheral blood, collected into EDTA-treated Vacutainer tubes. PBMCs were isolated by Ficoll-Paque density-gradient centrifugation, with at least 7 million obtained per sample. Trizol reagent was used to extract total RNA from PBMCs, with at least 5 micrograms per sample. For every donor, flow cytometry on a PBMC aliquot measured the percentage of naive CD45RAhigh/CD27high T cells. The method behind the library was 5' RACE. Sequenced using an Illumina HiSeq 2500. The second PCR ran for roughly 7 to 12 cycles and used a J-beta primer mix along with a sample-barcoded 5' primer. A template-switch 5' adaptor carrying 12 random nucleotides introduced a unique molecular identifier onto each TCR beta cDNA molecule. Each sample yielded at least 2.5 million CDR3-containing paired-end reads. The Mint cDNA synthesis kit, primed by a TRBC-specific oligonucleotide, was used to synthesize first-strand cDNA from all RNA. Following uracil-DNA glycosylase treatment, all cDNA underwent a first 18-cycle PCR with the universal primers M1SS and BC2_uni_R. On the authors' methods: Each sample was normalized by randomly selecting 1 million high-quality reads, each carrying a distinct molecular identifier. Reads with shared molecular identifiers were discarded instead of being binned into consensus sequences. CDR3 identification, clonotype clustering and error correction used MiTCR with a Q25 quality threshold and the strictest error-elimination algorithm. Lower-bound total TCR beta diversity was estimated with a nonparametric unseen species model using Euler transformation. TCRdb handled the public reads itself, with Q25 trimming in fastp and clone calling in MiXCR, and kept productive beta chains. All rows with the same CDR3 protein become a single entry with the most common DNA and genes. TCRdb's processing, not the authors' own work, is the source of the V and J calls. Present in this sample are 650,000 to 800,000 distinct CDR3 sequences, 44% of which were seen just once. Around 18% of the sample belongs to the ten largest clones.

The sequence derives from a man aged 55-75 years in good health. The sequenced sample consisted of blood.

The CDR3 region: CASSYSNSAYEQYF. The nucleotide sequence reads TGTGCCAGCAGTTACTCGAACTCGGCGTACGAGCAGTACTTC. The chain joins TRBV6-2 or TRBV6-3 to TRBJ2-7; the D gene identity is not certain. As encoded in the germline V gene, CDR1 is MNHEY while CDR2 is SVGEGT. V sheds 0 bases and J sheds 4 bases, leaving 10 bases between their ends. The CDR3 goes from the cysteine to the phenylalanine over 14 residues. Only CDR3 DNA is held: 42 bases, read in frame from base 1.